The clone carrying this TCR beta chain showed up just once. Repertoires were generated with immunoSEQ multiplex PCR, while TCRdb's copy carries only in-frame clones and drops some. The sample has 7,000 to 9,000 clones; under 40% are singletons. With about 200,000 irradiated, violet-dye-labeled stimulator cells, about 200,000 CFSE-labeled responder cells were plated. Dividing CFSE-low CD3+CD4+ and CD3+CD8+ responders were isolated by sorting after the reaction. The record originates from a study of graft-versus-host responses after intestinal transplantation. The CDR3 sequence is 16 residues long. V lost 4 bases, J lost 5 bases, and 9 bases stayed unmatched. The germline gives CDR1 SGDLS, CDR2 YYNGEE. The study's findings and limits: There were GvH clones found in recipient marrow, and some of them appeared first in ileum or blood. Where graft-donor T cell macrochimerism was present, patients had high graft-versus-host to host-versus-graft clonal ratios in allografts.

V is TRBV9 and J is TRBJ2-3; 11 positions agree with TRBD2. The origin of this receptor is a human patient who was an organ donor for intestinal transplantation. Specimen: alloreactive CD4+ T cells from a mixed lymphocyte reaction culture, collected before transplantation. The subset was: CFSE-low proliferating T cells sorted from approximately six-day pre-transplant mixed lymphocyte reaction (GvH or HvG direction). The CDR3 reads CASSLGLAGGGDTQYF. CDR3 DNA: TGTGCCAGCAGCCTCGGGCTAGCGGGGGGAGGAGATACGCAGTATTTT.